The 15 T cell receptor beta chains presented below share a single source sample, sequenced in a study of T-cell reconstitution after alpha-beta-depleted transplantation in children. Preparing the TCRbeta library involved the use of unique molecular identifiers. In TCRdb, the PCR reads were re-called with MiXCR into one record per CDR3 protein. The table lists about 830,000 distinct CDR3 sequences, roughly 16% of them singletons, with about 4.6% in the top ten. The source material was PBMCs, mostly from graft donor cells, sampled 360 days after TCRalphabeta/CD19-depleted stem cell transplant. These receptor sequences come from a male patient younger than 18 who had a stem cell transplant for acute lymphoblastic leukemia, so the T cells may come from the graft donor.

The chain is built from TRBV5-1 and TRBJ2-1, with a weak D call TRBD1 (5 bases). CDR1 and CDR2 from the germline V gene are SGHRS and YFSETQ. The germline V and J ends were trimmed by 0 bases and 5 bases, with 9 bases remaining between them. This CDR3 has 14 residues. CDR3 sequence reads: CASSLEGLDNEQFF. The CDR3 DNA reads TGCGCCAGCAGCTTGGAGGGGCTGGACAATGAGCAGTTCTTC.

This clonotype was counted at least ten times. The chain is built from TRBV24-1 and TRBJ2-1, with 9 bases identical to TRBD2. The CDR3 is 17 residues long. Germline V lookup: CDR1 KGHDR, CDR2 SFDVKD. V shed 3 bases and J 2 bases; nucleotides not matched to a gene: 7. DNA of the CDR3: TGTGCCACCAGTGATCCCCGACTAGCGGAACCCTACAATGAGCAGTTCTTC. Residues: CATSDPRLAEPYNEQFF.

The rearrangement links TRBV20-1 to TRBJ2-1; tentatively, D is TRBD1 (6 bases). V lost 0 bases and J lost 8, with 17 bases in between. CDR1 is DFQATT and CDR2 is SNEGSKA in the germline V gene (reference sequence). CDR3 length: 15 amino acids. The CDR3 sequence: CSARDRGRAWDEQFF. The CDR3 DNA reads TGCAGTGCTAGAGATAGGGGGAGAGCCTGGGATGAGCAGTTCTTC.

This clonotype was counted at least ten times. The germline gene is not matched at one end of the junction; a read error may be the cause. The chain links TRBV20-1 to TRBJ2-3; D possibly corresponds to TRBD1 (5 bases). This CDR3 is 15 amino acids long. Germline loops: CDR1 DFQATT, CDR2 SNEGSKA (reference sequence). The CDR3 DNA follows: TGCAGTGCTCGAGAAAGCCTAACCCAAGGGGCTCCGCAGTATTTT. This codes for CSARESLTQGAPQYF.

The rearrangement links TRBV12-3 or TRBV12-4 to TRBJ2-7, with a weak D call TRBD2 (5 bases). The CDR3 spans 12 residues. V shed 5 bases and J shed 7 bases, with 12 bases lying between them. This CDR3 is CASSPRWEEQYF. CDR3 DNA: TGTGCCAGCAGTCCCCGTTGGGAGGAGCAGTACTTC.

This clonotype was seen a handful of times. The chain uses TRBV3-1 and TRBJ2-7; the match to TRBD2 covers 13 bases. The CDR3 loop spans 15 amino acids. Trimming took 5 bases from V and 5 from J; bases not matched to a gene: 6. Germline CDR1 is LGHDT and CDR2 is YNNKEL (reference sequence). The CDR3 region is CASSRPTSGRHEQYF. In nucleotides, the CDR3 is TGTGCCAGCAGCAGACCGACTAGCGGGAGGCACGAGCAGTACTTC.

The V and J genes are TRBV7-9 and TRBJ2-7, with TRBD2 matching over 11 bases. CDR3 size: 16 residues. With 1 base clipped from V and 1 base from J, the junction kept 3 bases outside the gene matches. CDR1 is SEHNR, CDR2 FQNEAQ, per germline (reference sequence). The DNA for the CDR3 is TGTGCCAGCAGCTTAGGAATAGCGGGAGGGTCCTACGAGCAGTACTTC. Protein product: CASSLGIAGGSYEQYF.

The chain carries TRBV27 and TRBJ2-7, with D possibly being TRBD1 or TRBD2 (5 bases each). Germline V gives CDR1 MNHEY, CDR2 SMNVEV (reference sequence). The CDR3 covers 15 residues. V was shortened by 0 bases and J by 6 bases, with 15 bases between the two germline ends. CDR3 nucleotides: TGTGCCAGCAGTTTATCAAGGGGAGCATATAGCGAGCAGTACTTC. This encodes CASSLSRGAYSEQYF.

The chain carries TRBV4-1 and TRBJ2-4; TRBD2 matches 8 bases. V was clipped by 4 bases and J by 0 bases; unmatched bases: 11. The CDR3 contains 18 residues. CDR1 MGHRA and CDR2 YSYEKL come from the germline V gene. The CDR3 protein is CASSPGGVWGIAKNIQYF. CDR3 sequence (DNA): TGCGCCAGCAGCCCGGGAGGGGTTTGGGGTATAGCCAAAAACATTCAGTACTTC.

This chain joins TRBV4-2 and TRBJ2-1; possible D gene TRBD2, 6 bases. The CDR3 contains 17 residues. V lost 0 bases, J lost 5 bases, and 17 bases lay in between. Germline CDR1 and CDR2: LGHNA and YNFKEQ. CDR3 sequence: CASSQDLTRAGDNEQFF. DNA for the CDR3: TGTGCCAGCAGCCAAGATCTGACTAGGGCGGGTGACAATGAGCAGTTCTTC.

This clonotype has just a few counts. This rearrangement joins TRBV7-2 to TRBJ1-5, with D hard to call. The CDR3 sequence is 15 residues long. Looked up from germline, CDR1 is SGHTA and CDR2 is FQGNSA. The V end was cut by 3 bases, the J end by 3 bases, with 12 bases between. CDR3 nucleotide sequence: TGTGCCAGCAGCTTGCCCGGAGCATACAATCAGCCCCAGCATTTT. Translation gives CASSLPGAYNQPQHF.

There are a few counts of this clonotype. CDR3 DNA: TGTGCCAGCAGCCATAGACAGGGGAGGGCTGAAGCTTTCTTT. It is translated as CASSHRQGRAEAFF. The chain couples TRBV3-1 to TRBJ1-1; 8 positions match TRBD1. Trimming took 3 bases from V and 6 from J; bases not matched to a gene: 6. Germline assignment: CDR1 LGHDT and CDR2 YNNKEL (reference sequence). The CDR3 runs 14 residues.

This clonotype was seen only a few times. V and J are TRBV5-1 and TRBJ2-7; no reliable D call. Germline V gene data show CDR1 as SGHRS and CDR2 as YFSETQ. V gave up 3 bases and J gave up 6 bases, with 10 bases separating them. CDR3 length: 12 residues. The CDR3 is CASSSQTGEQYF. The CDR3 coding sequence is TGCGCCAGCAGCTCCCAAACGGGCGAGCAGTACTTC.

The chain joins TRBV20-1 to TRBJ1-2, with D tentatively TRBD1 (6 bases). The CDR3 sequence is 11 residues long. Trimming shortened V by 4 bases and J by 5 bases, and 8 bases separated the two germline ends. CDR1 and CDR2 from the germline V gene are DFQATT and SNEGSKA (reference sequence). CDR3 sequence (DNA): TGCAGTGCTACGACAGGATATGGCTACACCTTC. Encoded protein: CSATTGYGYTF.

This clonotype was observed at least ten times. V and J are TRBV7-2 and TRBJ2-3; 12 positions match TRBD2. Germline V gene data show CDR1 as SGHTA and CDR2 as FQGNSA. The CDR3 has 16 residues. V lost 6 bases and J lost 3; bases outside the gene matches: 7. DNA of the CDR3: TGTGCCAGCAGAGAAACTAGCGGGAGGCGGACAGATACGCAGTATTTT. Amino acids: CASRETSGRRTDTQYF.